These T cell receptor beta chains were read from a single sample in a study of blood T cells in healthy people across ages. TCRdb reprocessed the 5' RACE reads with MiXCR, giving one entry per CDR3 protein. The data show approximately 940,000 distinct CDR3 sequences, with roughly 48% seen just once and 13% held by the top ten. The material sequenced was blood. The receptors shown here come from a man younger than 45 in good health. Both conserved end residues are part of each CDR3. D genes are given only for firm matches. For some rows the clone size is stated as once, few or many, or as a class when expanded; others skip it.

>TRBV28|NA|NA|TRBJ2-1
TGTGCCAGCAGTTTGGCCACGGGGCTCCCTGCCTACAATGAGCAGTTCTTC
CASSLATGLPAYNEQFF
>TRBV6-1|NA|NA|TRBJ1-2
TGTGCCAGCAGTGAAGGGGGCGCAGCAAACACCTTC
CASSEGGAANTF
>TRBV10-3|NA|NA|TRBJ2-5
TGTGCCATCAGTGAGAGCGGTATAAGGGAGACCCAGTACTTC
CAISESGIRETQYF
>TRBV20-1|NA|NA|TRBJ2-7
TGCAGTTCTGAAAAGGCGGACAGCATCTACGAGCAGTACTTC
CSSEKADSIYEQYF
>TRBV5-6|NA|NA|TRBJ2-2
TGTGCCAGCAGCTTGGTAGGAGCCCTCACCGGGGAGCTGTTTTTT
CASSLVGALTGELFF
>TRBV6-1|few|NA|TRBJ2-5
TGTGCCAGCAGTGGTCGAGCGGGAGAGACCCAGTACTTC
CASSGRAGETQYF
>TRBV4-3|once|TRBD2|TRBJ2-1
TGCGCCAGCAGCCAAGATCTCCGAGCTAGCGGCTCCTACAATGAGCAGTTCTTC
CASSQDLRASGSYNEQFF
>TRBV5-1|NA|NA|TRBJ1-1
TGCGCCAGCAGCTTGTCAGGGTTTGGGATGAACACTGAAGCTTTCTTT
CASSLSGFGMNTEAFF
>TRBV5-1|few|NA|TRBJ2-1
TGCGCCAGCAGCAGGCAGAGCAATGAGCAGTTCTTC
CASSRQSNEQFF
>TRBV6-1|NA|NA|TRBJ2-3
TGTGCCAGCAATTCGGAACAGAGGCTCACAGATACGCAGTATTTT
CASNSEQRLTDTQYF
>TRBV7-9|NA|NA|TRBJ1-6
TGTGCCAGCAGTCCCTCTGTTAGGAGCTCCTATAATTCACCCCTCCACTTT
CASSPSVRSSYNSPLHF
>TRBV9|many|NA|TRBJ1-1
TGTGCCAGCAGCGGCAGGGATTTTGTCACTGAAGCTTTCTTT
CASSGRDFVTEAFF
>TRBV7-9|NA|NA|TRBJ2-2
TGTGCCGGGGGACACACCGGGGAGCTGTTTTTT
CAGGHTGELFF
>TRBV7-3|NA|NA|TRBJ2-1
TGTGCCAGCAGCGTGGACTACTACAATGAGCAGTTCTTC
CASSVDYYNEQFF
>TRBV7-9|once|TRBD1|TRBJ2-6
TGTGCCAGCAGCCAACCTGGGACAGTATTCGTCCTGACTTTC
CASSQPGTVFVLTF
>TRBV7-8|NA|NA|TRBJ1-1
TGTGCCAGCAGCCGTAGGGGGAACACTGAAGCTTTCTTT
CASSRRGNTEAFF
>TRBV12-3/TRBV12-4|NA|TRBD2|TRBJ2-1
TGTGCCAGCAGTTTAGCGGGACTAGCGGGGGCCTACAATGAGCAGTTCTTC
CASSLAGLAGAYNEQFF
>TRBV6-5|once|NA|TRBJ2-3
TGTGCCAGCAGTTACCTCGACGGTACCAGGGGTGGCACAGATACGCAGTATTTT
CASSYLDGTRGGTDTQYF
>TRBV6-1|NA|NA|TRBJ2-3
TGTGCCAGCAGCTATATACCGGGACTCAGCACAGATACGCAGTATTTT
CASSYIPGLSTDTQYF
>TRBV28|NA|NA|TRBJ2-7
TGTGCCAGCAGTCGCGCTGACAGGACCTCATACGAGCAGTACTTC
CASSRADRTSYEQYF
>TRBV7-2|few|NA|TRBJ2-3
TGTGCCAGCAGCTTAGACCCGGGATCTAGCACAGATACGCAGTATTTT
CASSLDPGSSTDTQYF
>TRBV12-3/TRBV12-4|NA|NA|TRBJ2-2
TGTGCCAGCAGTATGGGCGTTTTCGGGGAGCTGTTTTTT
CASSMGVFGELFF
>TRBV12-3/TRBV12-4|NA|NA|TRBJ2-4
TGTGCCAGCAGTTTTGAGTCACTAGCCAAAAACATTCAGTACTTC
CASSFESLAKNIQYF
>TRBV20-1|NA|NA|TRBJ1-5
TGCAGTGCTAGAGCCCCAGCAGGGGGCAATCAGCCCCAGCATTTT
CSARAPAGGNQPQHF
>TRBV7-2|NA|TRBD2|TRBJ2-1
TGTGCCAGCAGCTTAGCGCGGGACTATCCTGAGCAGTTCTTC
CASSLARDYPEQFF
>TRBV7-2|few|NA|TRBJ2-5
TGTGCCAGCAGGAAACTAGGGGGAGAGACCCAGTACTTC
CASRKLGGETQYF
>TRBV3-1|NA|NA|TRBJ2-7
TGTGCCAGCAGCCAAGATCTGGGTTCCTCCGAGCAGTACTTC
CASSQDLGSSEQYF
>TRBV5-1|few|NA|TRBJ2-7
TGCGCCAGCAGCTTGGACGGATACTACGAGCAGTACTTC
CASSLDGYYEQYF
>TRBV10-3|few|TRBD1|TRBJ2-2
TGTGCCATCAGCCACGGGACAGTAAACACCGGGGAGCTGTTTTTT
CAISHGTVNTGELFF
>TRBV7-9|NA|TRBD2|TRBJ2-1
TGTGCCAGCAGTGGGAGGGTTTACAATGAGCAGTTCTTC
CASSGRVYNEQFF
>TRBV7-2|NA|NA|TRBJ2-3
TGTGCCAGCAGCGTATCTTCAGCGGATACGCAGTATTTT
CASSVSSADTQYF
>TRBV20-1|NA|TRBD2|TRBJ2-2
TGCAGTGCTCAAGCGGGGGAGCCCGGGGAGCTGTTTTTT
CSAQAGEPGELFF
>TRBV7-8|few|NA|TRBJ2-3
TGTGCCAGCAGCTTATCCGGGACGCTAGGAGATACGCAGTATTTT
CASSLSGTLGDTQYF
>TRBV4-2|once|NA|TRBJ2-1
TGTGCCTGCAGCTTAACGCTCTACAATGGGCAGTTCTTC
CACSLTLYNGQFF
>TRBV20-1|many|NA|TRBJ2-3
TGCAGTGCTACCAAGCCGCCGCTCACAGATACGCAGTATTTT
CSATKPPLTDTQYF
>TRBV28|NA|NA|TRBJ1-2
TGTGCCAGCAGTTCCATGACAGGCTACACCTTC
CASSSMTGYTF
>TRBV5-1|NA|TRBD1|TRBJ2-2
TGCGCCAGCAGTCCTCGGGACAGGGCGACCACCGGGGAGCTGTTTTTT
CASSPRDRATTGELFF
>TRBV5-6|few|NA|TRBJ2-5
TGTGCCAGCAGCTCGACTGTAGAAGAGACCCAGTACTTC
CASSSTVEETQYF
>TRBV30|NA|TRBD1|TRBJ2-4
TGTGCCTGGAGTGTTCAGGGGGCCGGGGAGCAGTACTTC
CAWSVQGAGEQYF
>TRBV3-1|NA|NA|TRBJ2-7
TGTGCCAGCAGCCAGGGGACAGCTCCGGGGGCCGAGCAGTACTTC
CASSQGTAPGAEQYF
>TRBV29-1|few|NA|TRBJ2-1
TGCAGCGTTCCTGTCCCCAGGGACAATGAGCAGTTCTTC
CSVPVPRDNEQFF
>TRBV6-5|NA|NA|TRBJ2-5
TGTGCCAGCAGTTACGCCCGGGCGGCGGAGACCCAGTACTTC
CASSYARAAETQYF
>TRBV29-1|few|TRBD1|TRBJ1-1
TGCAGCGTGTCTAGACCAGGGGGGAAGAACACTGAAGCTTTCTTT
CSVSRPGGKNTEAFF
>TRBV10-3|NA|TRBD2|TRBJ2-7
TGTGCCATCAGTGAGTCGGGGGGGGAGAGCTACGAGCAGTACTTC
CAISESGGESYEQYF
>TRBV18|NA|TRBD1|TRBJ2-3
TGTGCCAGCTCACGCGGACAGGGGAGGGCAGATACGCAGTATTTT
CASSRGQGRADTQYF
>TRBV15|NA|TRBD2|TRBJ2-6
TGTGCCACCAGCTCCCAGACTAGCGGGTGGGGCTCTGAGGCCAACGTTCTGACTTTC
CATSSQTSGWGSEANVLTF